One sample yielded the 9 T cell receptor beta chains listed below, sequenced in a study of blood T cell repertoires in COVID-19. Clones were read by immunoSEQ multiplex PCR, and TCRdb kept only the in-frame ones, dropping some. The sample yields approximately 170,000 clones, approximately 86% seen once. The sequencing input was peripheral blood. The source is a man between 50 and 59 years old with active or convalescent COVID-19.

The chain recombines TRBV24-1 with TRBJ2-7, with unresolved D. Trimming cost V 5 bases and J 3 bases, with 7 bases left between them. The germline CDR1 and CDR2 sequences are KGHDR and SFDVKD. This CDR3 region has 12 residues. CDR3 sequence (DNA): TGTGCCACCAGTGTATCAGGCTACGAGCAGTACTTC. Protein: CATSVSGYEQYF.

This chain connects TRBV15 to TRBJ1-4, with TRBD1 matching 10 bases. The J segment lost 7 bases and the V segment lost 6 bases, leaving 17 bases of the junction unmatched. The germline V gene encodes CDR1 LNHNV and CDR2 YYDKDF (reference sequence). The CDR3 consists of 18 residues. CDR3 region: CATRKGTGDTLLAEKLFF. In DNA form, the CDR3 reads TGTGCCACCAGAAAAGGGACAGGGGATACGCTACTAGCTGAAAAACTGTTTTTT.

The chain uses TRBV4-3 and TRBJ1-6; 8 bases match TRBD1. The CDR3 has 16 amino acids. Looked up from germline, CDR1 is LGHNA and CDR2 is YSLEER. Trimming at V came to 0 bases and at J to 10 bases, leaving 8 bases not matched to a gene. The CDR3 nucleotides are TGCGCCAGCAGCCAAGATGTTGGACAGGGTTGGTCACCCCTCCACTTT. Its protein product is CASSQDVGQGWSPLHF.

The rearrangement joins TRBV18 to TRBJ1-1; D uncertain. Germline CDR1 is KGHSH and CDR2 is LQKENI. Trimming pared 3 bases from V and 0 bases from J, leaving 14 bases between. The CDR3 loop spans 16 amino acids. CDR3 DNA sequence: TGTGCCAGCTCACCTGCGGACGGGATCATGAACACTGAAGCTTTCTTT. Its translation is CASSPADGIMNTEAFF.

The chain couples TRBV4-1 to TRBJ1-3, with D possibly being TRBD1 (5 bases). There are 13 residues in the CDR3. V was pared by 4 bases and J by 9 bases, with 13 bases between. The germline V gene encodes CDR1 MGHRA and CDR2 YSYEKL. CDR3 in amino acids: CASSPGDRLTIYF. The CDR3 DNA follows: TGCGCCAGCAGCCCGGGGGACCGCCTCACCATATATTTT.

In DNA form, the CDR3 reads TGTGCCAGCAGCTTGGCCTTTGGCGGGGGCTACAATGAGCAGTTCTTC. Its translation: CASSLAFGGGYNEQFF. The chain couples TRBV5-4 to TRBJ2-1; 7 nucleotides align to TRBD2. Germline values: CDR1 SGHNT, CDR2 YYREEE (reference sequence). CDR3 length: 16 residues. With V trimmed by 0 bases and J by 3 bases, 6 bases remained unmatched.

The chain links TRBV19 to TRBJ1-2; D unclear. Germline V gene sequence: CDR1 LNHDA, CDR2 SQIVND (reference sequence). V lost 5 bases and J lost 5, with 6 bases in between. This CDR3 has 11 amino acids. CDR3 coding DNA: TGTGCCAGTAGTTGGAGTTATGGCTACACCTTC. As protein: CASSWSYGYTF.

V and J are TRBV7-9 and TRBJ2-3; D unclear. The CDR3 sequence is 13 residues long. V lost 2 bases and J lost 4, with 7 bases in between. The germline V gene has CDR1 SEHNR and CDR2 FQNEAQ (reference sequence). CDR3 residues: CASSLYEADTQYF. CDR3 DNA sequence: TGTGCCAGCAGCTTATACGAGGCAGATACGCAGTATTTT.

CDR3 protein: CASSQEWTGAWEKLFF. The CDR3 coding sequence is TGCGCCAGCAGCCAAGAGTGGACAGGCGCGTGGGAAAAACTGTTTTTT. The chain employs TRBV4-1 and TRBJ1-4, with 7 bases that match TRBD1. This CDR3 is 16 amino acids long. V lost 0 bases, J lost 8 bases, and 9 bases stayed unmatched. Germline V gene sequence: CDR1 MGHRA, CDR2 YSYEKL.